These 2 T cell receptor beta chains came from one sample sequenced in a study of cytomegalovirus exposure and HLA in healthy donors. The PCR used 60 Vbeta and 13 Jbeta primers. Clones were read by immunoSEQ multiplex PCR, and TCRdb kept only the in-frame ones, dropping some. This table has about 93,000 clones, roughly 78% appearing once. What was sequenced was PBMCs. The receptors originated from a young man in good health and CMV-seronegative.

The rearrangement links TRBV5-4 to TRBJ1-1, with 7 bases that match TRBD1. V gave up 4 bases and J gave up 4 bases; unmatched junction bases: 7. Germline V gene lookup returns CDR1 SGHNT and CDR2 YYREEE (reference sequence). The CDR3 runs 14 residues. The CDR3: CASSPTNRGTEAFF. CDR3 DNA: TGTGCCAGCAGCCCGACTAACAGGGGCACTGAAGCTTTCTTT.

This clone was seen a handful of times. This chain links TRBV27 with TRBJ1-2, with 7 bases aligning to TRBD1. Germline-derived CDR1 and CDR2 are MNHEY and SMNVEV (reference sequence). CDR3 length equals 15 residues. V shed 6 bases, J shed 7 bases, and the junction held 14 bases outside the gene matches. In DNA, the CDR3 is TGTGCCAGCAGGCGCACAGGGGAGGTATTAGGTGGCTACACCTTC. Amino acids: CASRRTGEVLGGYTF.